Shown below are 29 T cell receptor beta chains from a single sample sequenced in a study of cytomegalovirus exposure and HLA in healthy donors. The PCR had 60 Vbeta and 13 Jbeta primers. The repertoire was sequenced with immunoSEQ multiplex PCR; TCRdb's copy has only in-frame clones and lacks some. The sample carries more than 95,000 clones, about 81% recorded once. Sequenced input: PBMCs. These receptors came from a man aged 25 to 40 in good health and CMV-seronegative.

This chain links TRBV30 with TRBJ1-4; possibly TRBD1 for D (6 bases). Germline lookup yields CDR1 GTSNPN and CDR2 SVGIG (reference sequence). V lost 1 base, J lost 4 bases, and 13 bases lay in between. The CDR3 sequence is 15 residues long. The CDR3 DNA follows: TGTGCCTGGAGTGGAGACAGGCCCCGTAATGAAAAACTGTTTTTT. Translated, it gives CAWSGDRPRNEKLFF.

CDR3 protein: CASSVRDYGYTF. CDR3 DNA sequence: TGTGCCAGCAGCGTCAGGGACTATGGCTACACCTTC. The chain recombines TRBV11-2 with TRBJ1-2; D may be TRBD1 (5 bases). In germline, CDR1 is SGHAT, CDR2 FQNNGV. V was shortened by 5 bases and J by 3 bases, with 7 bases between the two germline ends. This CDR3 has 12 amino acids.

The V gene is TRBV6-5, the J gene TRBJ1-5; 10 positions agree with TRBD1. After removal of 4 bases from V and 3 bases from J, the junction contained 6 bases not matched to a gene. The CDR3 consists of 16 residues. Germline CDR1 MNHEY, CDR2 SVGAGI. Here the CDR3 reads CASSSSGTGVNQPQHF. The CDR3 DNA reads TGTGCCAGCAGTTCTTCCGGGACAGGGGTCAATCAGCCCCAGCATTTT.

The CDR3 reads CASSPRDRGYNEQFF. In nucleotides, the CDR3 is TGTGCCAGCTCACCCCGGGACAGGGGGTACAATGAGCAGTTCTTC. V and J are TRBV18 and TRBJ2-1, with 11 nucleotides matching TRBD1. The J segment lost 4 bases and the V segment lost 3 bases, leaving 2 bases of the junction unmatched. This CDR3 is built from 15 residues. From germline, CDR1 is KGHSH and CDR2 LQKENI.

The chain has TRBV10-3 and TRBJ2-3; D possibly corresponds to TRBD2 (6 bases). V shed 2 bases and J shed 3 bases, with 9 bases lying between them. The germline V gene encodes CDR1 ENHRY and CDR2 SYGVKD. The CDR3 extends over 14 amino acids. The CDR3 loop reads CAISEVAGTDTQYF. CDR3 coding DNA: TGTGCCATCAGTGAGGTGGCGGGGACAGATACGCAGTATTTT.

The genes are TRBV12-5 and TRBJ2-7; TRBD1 might be the D (6 bases). CDR1 and CDR2 (germline): LGHNT, FRNRAP. The CDR3 covers 16 residues. Trimming took off 0 bases at V and 5 bases at J, with 17 bases between the two ends. The CDR3 nucleotides read TGTGCTAGTGGTTTGGTAAGGAACAGGGTAGCCCACGAGCAGTACTTC. Protein sequence: CASGLVRNRVAHEQYF.

V and J are TRBV19 and TRBJ1-2; TRBD1 aligns across 12 bases. CDR3 size: 18 residues. Trimming cost V 4 bases and J 8 bases; bases outside gene matches: 17. CDR1 and CDR2 (germline): LNHDA, SQIVND (reference sequence). In nucleotides, the CDR3 is TGTGCCAGTAGTACCATCTCCGGGACAGGGGGCCAGTCAAAGGGCTACACCTTC. It encodes CASSTISGTGGQSKGYTF.

This chain connects TRBV4-1 to TRBJ2-7; 9 bases agree with TRBD1. The CDR3 sequence is 15 residues long. From germline, CDR1 is MGHRA and CDR2 YSYEKL. J gave up 7 bases and V 0 bases, and 7 bases lay outside the gene matches. This CDR3 reads CASSQEGDRVVEQYF. Here the CDR3 DNA reads TGCGCCAGCAGCCAAGAGGGGGACAGGGTAGTAGAGCAGTACTTC.

This chain connects TRBV9 to TRBJ1-1; D is unclear. Germline CDR1 reads SGDLS; CDR2 reads YYNGEE. V was clipped by 4 bases and J by 2 bases, with 12 bases between them. CDR3 length: 14 amino acids. As DNA, the CDR3 is TGTGCCAGCAGCCCCCGGGAGGCCAACACTGAAGCTTTCTTT. This sequence encodes CASSPREANTEAFF. Full variable domain (rest looked up from reference TRBV9 and TRBJ1-1): DSGVTQTPKHLITATGQRVTLRCSPRSGDLSVYWYQQSLDQGLQFLIQYYNGEERAKGNILERFSAQQFPDLHSELNLSSLELGDSALYFCASSPREANTEAFFGQGTRLTVV.

A word on this clone: A junction boundary mismatches the germline segment, possibly from a read error. The V gene is TRBV7-9, the J gene TRBJ2-1, with 12 bases identical to TRBD2. CDR1 SEHNR and CDR2 FQNEAQ come from the germline V gene (reference sequence). The CDR3 contains 15 residues. The CDR3 loop is CSSTDGLAGLDEQFF. In nucleotides, the CDR3 is TGTTCCAGCACCGATGGACTAGCGGGGTTGGATGAGCAGTTCTTC.

The chain joins TRBV6-1 to TRBJ1-5; D is unclear. Germline loops: CDR1 MNHNS, CDR2 SASEGT. V dropped 2 bases and J dropped 0 bases, with 11 bases sitting between them. CDR3 length: 16 residues. CDR3 bases: TGTGCCAGCAGTGAATACCCCCGGTATAGCAATCAGCCCCAGCATTTT. Protein sequence: CASSEYPRYSNQPQHF.

This clone was detected a few times. V gene TRBV5-5 combines with J gene TRBJ1-5, with D maybe TRBD1 (5 bases). The V end was cut by 0 bases, the J end by 4 bases, with 14 bases between. This CDR3 has 16 amino acids. CDR1 is SGHKS and CDR2 is YYEKEE in the germline V gene (reference sequence). CDR3 region: CASSLGPGLSNQPQHF. The DNA of the CDR3 is TGTGCCAGCAGCTTGGGTCCAGGGCTTAGTAATCAGCCCCAGCATTTT. Combining the CDR3 with reference TRBV5-5 and TRBJ1-5 gives the whole variable domain DAGVTQSPTHLIKTRGQQVTLRCSPISGHKSVSWYQQVLGQGPQFIFQYYEKEERGRGNFPDRFSARQFPNYSSELNVNALLLGDSALYLCASSLGPGLSNQPQHFGDGTRLSIL.

The V and J genes are TRBV7-2 and TRBJ1-1; weak D call: TRBD1 (6 bases). Trimming left V 7 bases short and J 7 bases short, with 19 bases between. This CDR3 contains 14 residues. Per the germline V gene, CDR1 is SGHTA and CDR2 is FQGNSA. The CDR3 DNA sequence: TGTGCCAGCACCCGGGGGGGGCAAAGCCTTGAAGCTTTCTTT. It codes for CASTRGGQSLEAFF.

This sequence joins TRBV4-3 and TRBJ1-6; D may be TRBD1 (5 bases). With 2 bases removed from V and 7 bases from J, the gap between germline ends came to 15 bases. Looked up from germline, CDR1 is LGHNA and CDR2 is YSLEER. This CDR3 is built from 16 residues. In nucleotides, the CDR3 is TGCGCCAGCAGCCAAAACCGAAGGGGAAACAATTCACCCCTCCACTTT. The encoded protein is CASSQNRRGNNSPLHF.

The chain uses TRBV4-2 and TRBJ2-1, with D unresolved. This CDR3 comprises 13 residues. CDR1 is LGHNA, CDR2 YNFKEQ, per germline. V was pared by 0 bases and J by 7 bases, with 7 bases between. CDR3 loop: CASSQDSGNEQFF. The CDR3 nucleotides are TGTGCCAGCAGCCAAGACTCCGGGAATGAGCAGTTCTTC.

About this clone: Other DNA sequences in this sample translate to the same CDR3. This sequence joins TRBV7-8 and TRBJ2-2; 7 bases fit TRBD1. The CDR3 consists of 15 residues. Germline CDR1 is SGHVS and CDR2 is FQNEAQ. The junction had 4 bases not matched to a gene; V was cut back by 6 bases and J by 0 bases. The CDR3 DNA reads as TGTGCCAGCAGTCCTGGGACAGCGAACACCGGGGAGCTGTTTTTT. This sequence encodes CASSPGTANTGELFF.

The genes are TRBV5-4 and TRBJ2-2, with TRBD2 matching 13 bases. CDR3 length: 16 residues. Germline V gene lookup returns CDR1 SGHNT and CDR2 YYREEE (reference sequence). The V segment lost 3 bases and the J segment 4 bases; nucleotides outside the gene matches: 3. The CDR3 DNA reads TGTGCCAGCAGCTGGACTAGCGGGAGAACCACCGGGGAGCTGTTTTTT. It specifies CASSWTSGRTTGELFF.

The V and J genes are TRBV19 and TRBJ2-1; D gene unclear. The ends were cut back, 5 bases at V and 8 bases at J, with 16 bases in the middle. The germline V gene encodes CDR1 LNHDA and CDR2 SQIVND (reference sequence). The CDR3 is made up of 14 amino acids. The CDR3 loop reads CASSSNQEYDEQFF. The CDR3, as DNA: TGTGCCAGTAGTTCTAACCAAGAGTATGATGAGCAGTTCTTC.

The V gene is TRBV5-1, the J gene TRBJ2-1; 7 nucleotides line up with TRBD1. Trimming cost V 5 bases and J 4 bases; bases outside gene matches: 9. CDR1 is SGHRS and CDR2 is YFSETQ in the germline V gene. The CDR3 has 15 amino acids. CDR3 protein: CASRGPGTAYNEQFF. In nucleotides, the CDR3 is TGCGCCAGCAGGGGGCCCGGGACAGCATACAATGAGCAGTTCTTC.

The gene calls are TRBV30 and TRBJ1-2, with unresolved D. Trimming took off 8 bases at V and 4 bases at J, with 14 bases between the two ends. The CDR3 contains 12 residues. From germline, CDR1 is GTSNPN and CDR2 SVGIG (reference sequence). The CDR3 nucleotides are TGTGCCCCCTCTGAGAGCATCTATGGCTACACCTTC. This encodes CAPSESIYGYTF.

The chain couples TRBV18 to TRBJ1-2, with TRBD1 matching over 10 bases. Unmatched junction bases numbered 7, after V lost 3 bases and J lost 3 bases. CDR1 and CDR2 from the germline V gene are KGHSH and LQKENI. The CDR3 runs 16 residues. The CDR3 DNA is TGTGCCAGCTCACCCCGACAGGGGGCGTCGGACTATGGCTACACCTTC. Its protein is CASSPRQGASDYGYTF. Using reference TRBV18 and TRBJ1-2 for the parts outside the CDR3, the full variable domain is NAGVMQNPRHLVRRRGQEARLRCSPMKGHSHVYWYRQLPEEGLKFMVYLQKENIIDESGMPKERFSAEFPKEGPSILRIQQVVRGDSAAYFCASSPRQGASDYGYTFGSGTRLTVV.

There are a few counts of this clone. The V gene is TRBV29-1, the J gene TRBJ1-3, with a weak D call TRBD1 (6 bases). Germline V gives CDR1 SQVTM, CDR2 ANQGSEA. The CDR3 contains 11 residues. V was trimmed by 6 bases and J by 11 bases, leaving 14 bases between them. CDR3 sequence: CSVAWGGSIYF. The CDR3 DNA reads as TGCAGCGTGGCCTGGGGGGGCTCCATATATTTT.

This chain connects TRBV28 to TRBJ2-7; TRBD1 matches at 8 bases. There are 20 residues in the CDR3. V lost 1 base, J lost 2 bases, and 19 bases stayed unmatched. CDR1 MDHEN and CDR2 SYDVKM come from the germline V gene. CDR3 in amino acids: CASSLSRARATGTGPYEQYF. CDR3 DNA sequence: TGTGCCAGCAGTTTATCGCGGGCGAGGGCCACCGGGACAGGTCCCTACGAGCAGTACTTC. The variable domain in full, completed from reference TRBV28 and TRBJ2-7, reads DVKVTQSSRYLVKRTGEKVFLECVQDMDHENMFWYRQDPGLGLRLIYFSYDVKMKEKGDIPEGYSVSREKKERFSLILESASTNQTSMYLCASSLSRARATGTGPYEQYFGPGTRLTVT.

This chain connects TRBV6-1 to TRBJ1-4; D call uncertain. The CDR3 totals 14 residues. The V gene's germline CDR1 is MNHNS and CDR2 SASEGT. Trimming removed 8 bases from V and 4 bases from J, with 14 bases in between. The CDR3 nucleotides read TGTGCCAGCGAGGCCGTCCCATTTAATGAAAAACTGTTTTTT. Encoded protein: CASEAVPFNEKLFF.

This clone has just a few counts. The chain combines TRBV4-3 with TRBJ1-2; D call uncertain. The V and J ends lost 0 bases and 8 bases respectively, with 16 bases between them. This CDR3 is built from 15 residues. CDR1 is LGHNA and CDR2 is YSLEER in the germline V gene. CDR3 sequence: CASSQEGSGSKGYTF. For the CDR3, the DNA is TGCGCCAGCAGCCAAGAGGGTAGCGGTTCGAAGGGCTACACCTTC.

This clone was detected a few times. The gene calls are TRBV5-4 and TRBJ1-6, with D perhaps matching TRBD1 (5 bases). Looked up from germline, CDR1 is SGHNT and CDR2 is YYREEE (reference sequence). The CDR3 spans 14 residues. Trimming removed 3 bases from V and 14 bases from J, with 18 bases in between. CDR3 region: CASSYDSGLGTLHF. Written as DNA, the CDR3 is TGTGCCAGCAGCTACGACAGTGGACTAGGGACCCTCCACTTT.

This clone was observed a few times. This chain uses TRBV5-6 with TRBJ1-1; D uncertain. V was pared by 3 bases and J by 4 bases, with 7 bases between. This CDR3 has 12 residues. From germline, CDR1 is SGHDT and CDR2 YYEEEE. CDR3 DNA sequence: TGTGCCAGCAGCTCGGTTGGCACTGAAGCTTTCTTT. Residues: CASSSVGTEAFF.

This rearrangement joins TRBV29-1 to TRBJ1-1; possible D gene TRBD1, 5 bases. CDR3 length: 14 residues. Trimming removed 7 bases from V and 3 bases from J, with 18 bases in between. Germline CDR1 reads SQVTM; CDR2 reads ANQGSEA. CDR3 bases: TGCAGCGCGATCGGCGTAGGGGCGTACACTGAAGCTTTCTTT. Protein: CSAIGVGAYTEAFF. Full variable domain (missing parts from reference TRBV29-1 and TRBJ1-1): SAVISQKPSRDICQRGTSLTIQCQVDSQVTMMFWYRQQPGQSLTLIATANQGSEATYESGFVIDKFPISRPNLTFSTLTVSNMSPEDSSIYLCSAIGVGAYTEAFFGQGTRLTVV.

The genes are TRBV4-1 and TRBJ2-5; TRBD1 matches 7 bases. V shed 1 base, J shed 2 bases, and the junction held 7 bases outside the gene matches. Germline values: CDR1 MGHRA, CDR2 YSYEKL. CDR3 length equals 16 residues. The CDR3 spells CASSQGSGQKQETQYF. As DNA, the CDR3 is TGCGCCAGCAGCCAAGGATCGGGACAGAAACAAGAGACCCAGTACTTC.